This TCR beta chain comes out of a study of blood T cell repertoires in COVID-19. The overall study: From the United States, Italy and Spain came samples of acute and convalescent COVID-19. PBMCs, B-cell-depleted T cells, or T cells provided the cDNA or gDNA that made up the material.

Per the study methods: Estimation of nucleated cell counts was performed using reference gene primer amplification. Sequencing was performed with immunoSEQ multiplex PCR; in TCRdb, only in-frame clones are kept and a portion is missing. The V and J calls and clone size come from that table; D and trimming were worked out from the DNA. Among around 30,000 clones listed, 90% to 95% were seen once. This CDR3 has 15 amino acids. Germline V lookup: CDR1 MNHEY, CDR2 SVGAGI. V was shortened by 2 bases and J by 0 bases, with 10 bases between the two germline ends. The chain carries TRBV6-5 and TRBJ2-5; a weak D match, TRBD2 (6 bases). This TCR was recovered from a male donor with active COVID-19. The specimen was peripheral blood. The CDR3 loop reads CASSYSGGYQETQYF. The CDR3 bases are TGTGCCAGCAGTTACAGTGGGGGGTACCAAGAGACCCAGTACTTC.